The entry below describes one T cell receptor (beta chain). The sample originates from a study of shared clonotypes between healthy human individuals. This table comes from immunoSEQ multiplex PCR, and its TCRdb copy is limited to in-frame clones, with some not included. The data contain just over 2,000,000 clones, 85% to 95% of them singletons. V shed 4 bases, J shed 8 bases, and the junction held 11 bases outside the gene matches. Germline CDR1 reads WSHSY; CDR2 reads SAAADI. CDR3 size: 16 residues. The sample taken for sequencing was naive CD4+ T cells sorted from blood. Subset of the sample: CD45RA+ positively selected. The chain joins TRBV10-2 to TRBJ1-6; TRBD1 matches at 7 bases. The TCR comes from a man younger than 35 in good health. The CDR3 bases are TGCGCCAGCAGTGGTCCGGACAGGCCGGTGGATTCACCCCTCCACTTT. The encoded protein is CASSGPDRPVDSPLHF.